One sample yielded the 9 T cell receptor beta chains listed below, sequenced in a study of PD-L1 blockade in urothelial cancer. Generated by immunoSEQ multiplex PCR, the TCRdb table keeps only in-frame clones and is missing some. The data show 100,000 to 150,000 clones, with 86% seen just once and roughly 2.3% held by the top ten. As to time point: peripheral blood 6 weeks after treatment start. This material consisted of PBMCs, taken around atezolizumab (anti-PD-L1) treatment. The receptors stem from a man between 45 and 60 years old with urothelial cancer.

In this sample, this clone turned up once. The CDR3 DNA follows: TGTGCCAGCAGTTTATGGGGGGGCCTGAACACCGGGGAGCTGTTTTTT. This sequence encodes CASSLWGGLNTGELFF. The chain links TRBV27 to TRBJ2-2, with a weak D call TRBD2 (7 bases). This CDR3 is built from 16 residues. V was clipped by 1 base and J by 1 base, with 10 bases between them. CDR1 and CDR2 from the germline V gene are MNHEY and SMNVEV (reference sequence).

The J gene is TRBJ2-7, the V gene TRBV30; a possible D gene is TRBD2 (6 bases). V lost 4 bases to trimming and J lost 2 bases, with 15 bases between them. The CDR3 spans 14 residues. Looked up from germline, CDR1 is GTSNPN and CDR2 is SVGIG (reference sequence). CDR3 in DNA: TGTGCCTGGAAAAAAGCGGGCACCCCCTACGAGCAGTACTTC. Its translation: CAWKKAGTPYEQYF.

The chain uses TRBV2 and TRBJ1-2, with TRBD1 identical over 10 bases. J was trimmed by 8 bases and V by 6 bases; bases with no gene match: 6. Germline values: CDR1 SNHLY, CDR2 FYNNEI. This CDR3 has 13 amino acids. CDR3: CASRGTGEGGYTF. In DNA, the CDR3 is TGTGCCAGCAGGGGGACAGGGGAAGGAGGCTACACCTTC.

J is TRBJ1-3 and V is TRBV4-2, with 11 nucleotides matching TRBD1. J lost 3 bases, V lost 3 bases, and 7 bases had no gene match. This CDR3 contains 17 residues. Looked up from germline, CDR1 is LGHNA and CDR2 is YNFKEQ. The CDR3 is CASSHGTGGYVGNTIYF. DNA for the CDR3: TGTGCCAGCAGCCACGGGACAGGGGGTTACGTTGGAAACACCATATATTTT.

The CDR3 DNA sequence: TGTGCCAGCAGTTTAGTAGGGGTCACTGAAGCTTTCTTT. It translates to CASSLVGVTEAFF. The genes are TRBV28 and TRBJ1-1, with a tentative D call TRBD1 (5 bases). Trimming shortened V by 2 bases and J by 4 bases, and 8 bases separated the two germline ends. Germline V gene sequence: CDR1 MDHEN, CDR2 SYDVKM. The CDR3 has 13 amino acids.

The rearrangement uses TRBV9 and TRBJ2-7; the match to TRBD1 covers 9 bases. From germline, CDR1 is SGDLS and CDR2 YYNGEE. This CDR3 has 16 residues. With 0 bases clipped from V and 5 bases from J, the junction kept 9 bases outside the gene matches. This CDR3 reads CASSVDLGQGNHEQYF. As DNA, the CDR3 is TGTGCCAGCAGCGTAGACCTCGGACAGGGGAATCACGAGCAGTACTTC.

This clone appeared a single time. V gene TRBV6-1 combines with J gene TRBJ1-1, with D perhaps TRBD1 (5 bases). Germline-derived CDR1 and CDR2 are MNHNS and SASEGT. The CDR3 length is 15 residues. Trimming removed 3 bases from V and 3 bases from J, with 14 bases in between. This chain's CDR3 is CASSDGRRDHTEAFF. In nucleotides, the CDR3 is TGTGCCAGCAGTGACGGCAGGAGGGACCACACTGAAGCTTTCTTT.

The chain couples TRBV18 to TRBJ1-1; 7 bases are shared with TRBD1. Unmatched junction bases numbered 9, after V lost 3 bases and J lost 5 bases. The germline V gene has CDR1 KGHSH and CDR2 LQKENI. The CDR3 runs 15 residues. The CDR3 DNA sequence: TGTGCCAGCTCACCGTCTGGCAGGGGGAAGACTGAAGCTTTCTTT. It yields the protein CASSPSGRGKTEAFF.

The CDR3 DNA sequence: TGCGCCAGCAGCCCTAGTCTTGCCTACAATGAGCAGTTCTTC. Protein product: CASSPSLAYNEQFF. The chain couples TRBV5-1 to TRBJ2-1; D gene unclear. Trimming shortened V by 4 bases and J by 2 bases, and 10 bases separated the two germline ends. The CDR3 covers 14 residues. Germline CDR1 is SGHRS and CDR2 is YFSETQ.